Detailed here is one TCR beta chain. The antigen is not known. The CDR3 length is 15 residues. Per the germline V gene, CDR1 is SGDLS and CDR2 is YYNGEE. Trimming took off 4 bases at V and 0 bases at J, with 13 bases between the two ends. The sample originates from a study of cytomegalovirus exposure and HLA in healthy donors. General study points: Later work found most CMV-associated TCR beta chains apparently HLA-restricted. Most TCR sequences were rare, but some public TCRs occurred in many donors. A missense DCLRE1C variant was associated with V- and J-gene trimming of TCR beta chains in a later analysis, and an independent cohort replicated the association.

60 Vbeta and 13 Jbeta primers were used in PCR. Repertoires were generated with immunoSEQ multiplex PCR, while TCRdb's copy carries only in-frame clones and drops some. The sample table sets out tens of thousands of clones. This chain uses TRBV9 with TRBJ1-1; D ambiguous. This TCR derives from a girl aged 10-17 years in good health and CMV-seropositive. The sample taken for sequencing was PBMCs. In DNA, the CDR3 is TGTGCCAGCAGCCCGCGTTTAAGTATGAACACTGAAGCTTTCTTT. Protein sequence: CASSPRLSMNTEAFF.